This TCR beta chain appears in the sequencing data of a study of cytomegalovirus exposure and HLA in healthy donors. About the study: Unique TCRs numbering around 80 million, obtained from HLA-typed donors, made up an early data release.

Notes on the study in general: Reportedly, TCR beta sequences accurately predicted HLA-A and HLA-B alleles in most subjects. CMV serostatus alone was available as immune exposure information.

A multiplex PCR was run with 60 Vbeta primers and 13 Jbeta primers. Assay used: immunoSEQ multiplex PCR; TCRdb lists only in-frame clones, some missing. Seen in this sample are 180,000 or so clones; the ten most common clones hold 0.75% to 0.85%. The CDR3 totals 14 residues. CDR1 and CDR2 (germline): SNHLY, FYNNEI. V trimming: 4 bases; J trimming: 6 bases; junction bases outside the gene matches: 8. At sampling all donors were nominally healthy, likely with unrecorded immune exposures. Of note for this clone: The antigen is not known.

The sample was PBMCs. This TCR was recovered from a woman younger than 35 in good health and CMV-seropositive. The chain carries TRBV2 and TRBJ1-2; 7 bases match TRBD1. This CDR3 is CASSVVQGGDGYTF. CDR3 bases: TGTGCCAGCAGTGTCGTTCAGGGGGGCGATGGCTACACCTTC.